The present TCR beta chain was sequenced within a study of T cell responses to AZD1222 COVID-19 vaccine. General study points: Once two AZD1222 doses were given, Spike-specific TCR breadth and depth went up.

Produced via immunoSEQ multiplex PCR; TCRdb's table is partial and in-frame only. The sample has about 170,000 clones, around 87% seen once. The CDR3 extends over 17 amino acids. Germline V gives CDR1 SGDLS, CDR2 YYNGEE. The J segment lost 3 bases and the V segment lost 3 bases, leaving 9 bases of the junction unmatched. As concerns this clone: Its antigen is not known.

The sequencing here drew on peripheral blood, taken on day 0 of AZD1222 vaccination. The source of this sequence is an adult in good health. V gene TRBV9 combines with J gene TRBJ2-2; 9 nucleotides align to TRBD2. The chain's CDR3 is CASSEPVAGGYTGELFF. In nucleotides, the CDR3 is TGTGCCAGCAGCGAACCCGTCGCGGGGGGGTACACCGGGGAGCTGTTTTTT.